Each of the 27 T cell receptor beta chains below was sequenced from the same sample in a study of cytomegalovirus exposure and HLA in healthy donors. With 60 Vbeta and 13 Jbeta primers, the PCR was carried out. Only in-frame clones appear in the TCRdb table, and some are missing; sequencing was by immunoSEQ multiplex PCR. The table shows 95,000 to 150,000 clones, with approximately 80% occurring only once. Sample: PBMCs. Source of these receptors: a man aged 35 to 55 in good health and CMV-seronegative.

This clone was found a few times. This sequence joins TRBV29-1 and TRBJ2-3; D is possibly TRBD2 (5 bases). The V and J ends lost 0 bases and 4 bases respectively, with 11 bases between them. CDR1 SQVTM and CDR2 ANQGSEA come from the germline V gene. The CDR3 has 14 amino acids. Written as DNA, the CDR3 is TGCAGCGTTGAAGATTTTGCGAGGGCAGATACGCAGTATTTT. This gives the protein CSVEDFARADTQYF.

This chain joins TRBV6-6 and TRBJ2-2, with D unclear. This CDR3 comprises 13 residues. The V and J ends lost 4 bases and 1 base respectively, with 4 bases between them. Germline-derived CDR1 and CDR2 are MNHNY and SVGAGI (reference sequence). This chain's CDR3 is CASSLENTGELFF. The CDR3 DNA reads TGTGCCAGCAGTTTAGAGAACACCGGGGAGCTGTTTTTT.

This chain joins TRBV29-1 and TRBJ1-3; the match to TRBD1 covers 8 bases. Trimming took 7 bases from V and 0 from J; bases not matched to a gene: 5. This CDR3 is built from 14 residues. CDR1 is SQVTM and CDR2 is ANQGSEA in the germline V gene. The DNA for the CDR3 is TGCAGCGCCGGACAGGGAAGCTCTGGAAACACCATATATTTT. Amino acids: CSAGQGSSGNTIYF.

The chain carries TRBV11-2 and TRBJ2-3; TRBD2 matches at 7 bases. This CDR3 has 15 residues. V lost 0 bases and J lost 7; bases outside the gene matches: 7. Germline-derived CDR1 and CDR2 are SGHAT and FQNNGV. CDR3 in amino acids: CASSLDSGGRNTQYF. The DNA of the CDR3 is TGTGCCAGCAGCTTAGATTCGGGGGGTCGAAATACGCAGTATTTT.

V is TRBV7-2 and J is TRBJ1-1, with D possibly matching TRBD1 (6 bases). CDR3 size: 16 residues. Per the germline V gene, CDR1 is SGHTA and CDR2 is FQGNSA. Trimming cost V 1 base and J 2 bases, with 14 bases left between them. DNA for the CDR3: TGTGCCAGCAGCTTAGAGACAGGCCTCCGTAACACTGAAGCTTTCTTT. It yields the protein CASSLETGLRNTEAFF. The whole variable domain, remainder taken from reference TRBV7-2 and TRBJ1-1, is GAGVSQSPSNKVTEKGKDVELRCDPISGHTALYWYRQSLGQGLEFLIYFQGNSAPDKSGLPSDRFSAERTGGSVSTLTIQRTQQEDSAVYLCASSLETGLRNTEAFFGQGTRLTVV.

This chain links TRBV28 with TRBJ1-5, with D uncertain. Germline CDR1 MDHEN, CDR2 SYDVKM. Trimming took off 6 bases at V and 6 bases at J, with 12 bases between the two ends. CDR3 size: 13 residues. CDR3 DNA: TGTGCCAGCAGGGCCTCCAGCGCTCAGCCCCAGCATTTT. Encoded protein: CASRASSAQPQHF.

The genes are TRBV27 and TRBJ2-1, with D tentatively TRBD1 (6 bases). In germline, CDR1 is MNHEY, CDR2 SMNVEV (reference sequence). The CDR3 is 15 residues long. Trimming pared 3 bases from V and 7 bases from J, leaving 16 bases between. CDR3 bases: TGTGCCAGCAGTTTCTACCCAGGGGTTACGAATGAGCAGTTCTTC. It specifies CASSFYPGVTNEQFF.

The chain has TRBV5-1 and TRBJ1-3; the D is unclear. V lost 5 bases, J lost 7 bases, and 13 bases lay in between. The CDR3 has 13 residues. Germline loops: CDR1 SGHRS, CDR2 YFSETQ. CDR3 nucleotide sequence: TGCGCCAGCAGTCCGACAAATCGGAACACCATATATTTT. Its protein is CASSPTNRNTIYF.

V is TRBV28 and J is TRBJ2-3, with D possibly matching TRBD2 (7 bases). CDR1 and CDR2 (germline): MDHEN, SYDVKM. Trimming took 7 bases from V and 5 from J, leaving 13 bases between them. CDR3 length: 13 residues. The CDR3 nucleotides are TGTGCCAGCAAGGGGGGGCCTGGAGATACGCAGTATTTT. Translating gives CASKGGPGDTQYF.

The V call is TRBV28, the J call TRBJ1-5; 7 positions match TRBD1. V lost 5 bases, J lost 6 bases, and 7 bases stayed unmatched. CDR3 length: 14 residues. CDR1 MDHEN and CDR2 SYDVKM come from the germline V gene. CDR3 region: CASSESQGFQPQHF. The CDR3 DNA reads TGTGCCAGCAGTGAATCACAGGGGTTTCAGCCCCAGCATTTT.

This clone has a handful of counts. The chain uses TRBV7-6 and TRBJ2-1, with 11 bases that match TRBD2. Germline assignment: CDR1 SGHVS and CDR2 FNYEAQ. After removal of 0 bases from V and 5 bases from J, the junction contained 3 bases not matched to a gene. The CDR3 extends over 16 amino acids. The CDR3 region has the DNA TGTGCCAGCAGCTTAGCGCCTAGCGGGGGGAACAATGAGCAGTTCTTC. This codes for CASSLAPSGGNNEQFF.

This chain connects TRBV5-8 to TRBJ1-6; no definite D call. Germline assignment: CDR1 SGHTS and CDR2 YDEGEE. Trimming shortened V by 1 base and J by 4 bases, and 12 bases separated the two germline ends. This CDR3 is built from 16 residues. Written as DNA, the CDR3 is TGTGCCAGCAGCTTGCCCGGAGCAGAATATAATTCACCCCTCCACTTT. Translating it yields CASSLPGAEYNSPLHF.

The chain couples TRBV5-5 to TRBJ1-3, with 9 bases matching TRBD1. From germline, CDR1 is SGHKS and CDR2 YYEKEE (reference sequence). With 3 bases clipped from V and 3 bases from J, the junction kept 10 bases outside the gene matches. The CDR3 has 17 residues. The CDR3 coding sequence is TGTGCCAGCAGCTCTACCGGGACAGGGATGGGTGGAAACACCATATATTTT. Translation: CASSSTGTGMGGNTIYF.

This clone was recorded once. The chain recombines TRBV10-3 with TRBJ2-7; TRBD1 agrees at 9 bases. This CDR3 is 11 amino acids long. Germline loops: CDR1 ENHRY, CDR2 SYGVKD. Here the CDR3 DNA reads TGTGCGACAGGGGGTCTCTTCGAGCAGTACTTC. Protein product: CATGGLFEQYF.

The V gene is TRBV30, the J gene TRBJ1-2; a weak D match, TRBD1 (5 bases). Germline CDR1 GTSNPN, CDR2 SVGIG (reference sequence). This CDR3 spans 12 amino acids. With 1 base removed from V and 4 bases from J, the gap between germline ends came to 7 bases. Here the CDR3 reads CAWSGGVYGYTF. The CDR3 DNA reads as TGTGCCTGGAGTGGGGGGGTCTATGGCTACACCTTC.

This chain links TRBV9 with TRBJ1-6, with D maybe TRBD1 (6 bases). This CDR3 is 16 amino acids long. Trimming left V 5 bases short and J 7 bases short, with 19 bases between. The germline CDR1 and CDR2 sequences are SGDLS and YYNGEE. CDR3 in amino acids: CASSARWDTANSPLHF. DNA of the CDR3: TGTGCCAGCAGTGCAAGATGGGACACGGCGAATTCACCCCTCCACTTT.

CDR3: CASSIALPGELFF. The CDR3 nucleotides read TGTGCCAGTAGTATAGCCCTACCCGGGGAGCTGTTTTTT. The rearrangement links TRBV19 to TRBJ2-2; D gene ambiguous. The CDR3 has 13 residues. Germline loops: CDR1 LNHDA, CDR2 SQIVND (reference sequence). Trimming stripped 1 base from V and 6 bases from J, with 6 bases between.

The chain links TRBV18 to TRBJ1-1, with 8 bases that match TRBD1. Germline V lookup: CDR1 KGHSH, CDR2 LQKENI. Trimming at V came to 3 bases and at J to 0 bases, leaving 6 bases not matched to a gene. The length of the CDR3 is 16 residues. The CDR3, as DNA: TGTGCCAGCTCACCTACAGGGGGGACCTTGAACACTGAAGCTTTCTTT. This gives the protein CASSPTGGTLNTEAFF.

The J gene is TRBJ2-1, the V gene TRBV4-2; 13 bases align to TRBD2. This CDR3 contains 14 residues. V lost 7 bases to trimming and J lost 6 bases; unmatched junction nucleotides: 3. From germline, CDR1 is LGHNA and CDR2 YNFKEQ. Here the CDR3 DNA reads TGTGCCAGCACGGGACTAGCGGGAAGCAATGAGCAGTTCTTC. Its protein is CASTGLAGSNEQFF.

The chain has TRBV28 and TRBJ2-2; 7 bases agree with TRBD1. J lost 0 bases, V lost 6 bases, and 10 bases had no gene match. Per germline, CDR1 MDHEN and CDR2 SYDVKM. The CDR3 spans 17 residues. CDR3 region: CASSPLLTGSNTGELFF. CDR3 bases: TGTGCCAGCAGCCCACTCTTGACAGGGTCGAACACCGGGGAGCTGTTTTTT. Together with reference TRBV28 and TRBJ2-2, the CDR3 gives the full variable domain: DVKVTQSSRYLVKRTGEKVFLECVQDMDHENMFWYRQDPGLGLRLIYFSYDVKMKEKGDIPEGYSVSREKKERFSLILESASTNQTSMYLCASSPLLTGSNTGELFFGEGSRLTVL.

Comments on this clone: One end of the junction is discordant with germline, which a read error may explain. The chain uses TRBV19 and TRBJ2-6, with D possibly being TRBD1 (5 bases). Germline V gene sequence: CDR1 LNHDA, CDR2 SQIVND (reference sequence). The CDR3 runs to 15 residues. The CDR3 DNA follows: TGTGCCAGTAGTATTCAGGGCTCTGGGGCCAACGGCCTGACTTTC. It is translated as CASSIQGSGANGLTF.

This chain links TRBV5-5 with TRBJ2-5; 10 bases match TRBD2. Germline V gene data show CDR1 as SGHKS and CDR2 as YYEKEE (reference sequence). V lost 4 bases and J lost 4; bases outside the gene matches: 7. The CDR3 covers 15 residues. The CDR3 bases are TGTGCCAGCAGCGGTGGGCTAGCGGGAGCAGAGACCCAGTACTTC. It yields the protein CASSGGLAGAETQYF.

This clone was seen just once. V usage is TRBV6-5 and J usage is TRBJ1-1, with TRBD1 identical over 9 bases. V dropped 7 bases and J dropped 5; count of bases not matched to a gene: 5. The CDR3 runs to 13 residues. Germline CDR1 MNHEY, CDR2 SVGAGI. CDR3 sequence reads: CASNLQGATEAFF. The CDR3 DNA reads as TGTGCCAGCAACCTACAGGGGGCGACTGAAGCTTTCTTT.

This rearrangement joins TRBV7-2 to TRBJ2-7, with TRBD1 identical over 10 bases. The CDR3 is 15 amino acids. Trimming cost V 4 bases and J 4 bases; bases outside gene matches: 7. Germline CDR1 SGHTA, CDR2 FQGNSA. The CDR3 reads CASSSTGQGKYEQYF. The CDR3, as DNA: TGTGCCAGCAGCTCAACGGGACAGGGGAAATACGAGCAGTACTTC. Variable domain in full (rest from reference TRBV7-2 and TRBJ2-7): GAGVSQSPSNKVTEKGKDVELRCDPISGHTALYWYRQSLGQGLEFLIYFQGNSAPDKSGLPSDRFSAERTGGSVSTLTIQRTQQEDSAVYLCASSSTGQGKYEQYFGPGTRLTVT.

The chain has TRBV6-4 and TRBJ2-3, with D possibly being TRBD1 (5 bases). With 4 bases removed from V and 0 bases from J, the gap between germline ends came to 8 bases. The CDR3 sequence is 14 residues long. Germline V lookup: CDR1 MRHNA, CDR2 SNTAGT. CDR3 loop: CASSVSGSTDTQYF. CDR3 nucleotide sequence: TGTGCCAGCAGTGTTTCAGGGAGCACAGATACGCAGTATTTT.

CDR3 region: CAISASGTEETQYF. The DNA for the CDR3 is TGTGCCATCAGTGCCTCCGGGACAGAAGAGACCCAGTACTTC. The genes are TRBV10-3 and TRBJ2-5; the match to TRBD1 covers 7 bases. The CDR3 runs 14 residues. Germline V lookup: CDR1 ENHRY, CDR2 SYGVKD. The junction had 5 bases not matched to a gene; V was cut back by 4 bases and J by 3 bases.

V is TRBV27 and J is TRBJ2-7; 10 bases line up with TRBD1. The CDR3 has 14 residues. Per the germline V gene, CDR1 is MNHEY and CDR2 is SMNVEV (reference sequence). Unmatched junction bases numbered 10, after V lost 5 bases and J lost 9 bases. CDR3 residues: CASSMTGGGTGQYF. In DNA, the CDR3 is TGTGCCAGCAGTATGACAGGGGGCGGAACTGGGCAGTACTTC.